This TCR beta chain was recorded in a study of T-cell memory formation after mild COVID-19. Broader study findings: Confirmation of SARS-CoV-2 specificity was lacking for second-wave clones peaking day 37. For contracting clones, CD4+ ones sat mainly in CM and EM, CD8+ in EMRA.

One entry per CDR3 protein results from TCRdb running MiXCR on the 5' RACE reads. This table has roughly 170,000 distinct CDR3 sequences, around a fifth appearing once. Details on this clonotype: Antigen unknown.

V was pared by 2 bases and J by 0 bases, with 3 bases of the junction left unmatched. CDR1 is MNHEY, CDR2 SVGAGI, per germline. The CDR3 sequence is 16 residues long. This receptor was obtained from an adult woman who had mild COVID-19 (a few samples of this study predate the infection). Cell type and time point are not known. The chain links TRBV6-5 to TRBJ2-1, with 8 bases that match TRBD2. Sample: PBMCs or a T cell subset sorted from them (not recorded which). The CDR3 DNA is TGTGCCAGCAGTTACCTCGGACTAGCCTCCTACAATGAGCAGTTCTTC. It translates to CASSYLGLASYNEQFF.